The T cell receptor (beta chain) described here comes from a study of graft-versus-host responses after intestinal transplantation. As concerns this clone: The antigen is unknown.

The repertoire was sequenced with immunoSEQ multiplex PCR; TCRdb's copy has only in-frame clones and lacks some. The sample includes 70,000 or so clones, 84% of them seen just once. The CDR3 sequence is 14 residues long. In germline, CDR1 is SGHTA, CDR2 FQGNSA. J was trimmed by 6 bases and V by 5 bases; bases with no gene match: 5. The source material was unstimulated CD4+ T cells sorted from spleen or lymph node cells, sampled before transplant. This sequence was found in a human donor who was the organ donor for an intestinal transplant. The genes are TRBV7-2 and TRBJ1-5, with TRBD1 matching over 9 bases. In nucleotides, the CDR3 is TGTGCCAGCAGCGCGGGACAGGGTAGTCAGCCCCAGCATTTT. Its translation is CASSAGQGSQPQHF.